This T cell receptor (beta chain) stems from a study of cytomegalovirus exposure and HLA in healthy donors. Turning to this clone: Antigen specificity is unknown.

The PCR had 60 Vbeta and 13 Jbeta primers. TCRdb's table, derived via immunoSEQ multiplex PCR, lists solely in-frame clones and lacks some. The sample records roughly 180,000 clones, 84% being singletons. Study-level results: When the data were analyzed later, several of the most significant clusters appeared to be linked to common viral pathogens. Rarity characterized most TCR sequences, yet some public TCRs appeared in many donors. Most CMV-associated TCR beta chains appeared HLA-restricted in a later analysis. TCR beta sequences reportedly predicted the HLA-A and HLA-B alleles of most subjects accurately.

The sequencing sample was made of PBMCs. This clonotype originated in a man younger than 40 in good health and CMV-seronegative.

The CDR3, as DNA: TGCGCCAGCAGTGAGTCTGTAACAGACAATGAGCAGTTCTTC. Translated: CASSESVTDNEQFF. The gene calls are TRBV10-1 and TRBJ2-1; D gene unclear. The V gene's germline CDR1 is WNHNN and CDR2 SYGVQD (reference sequence). This CDR3 is 14 amino acids long. Deletions cut 0 bases from V and 5 bases from J, with 8 bases between.